This T cell receptor (beta chain) was sequenced in a study of regulatory T cells in long-lasting Graves disease (dated by TCRdb to 2020 to 2023). Regarding the complete study: Newly diagnosed Graves' disease patients had taken antithyroid drugs for less than 3 months. TCR sequencing covered around 13 persistent and 20 newly diagnosed Graves' disease patients, around 35 samples in total. The study took place in China and was registered as a clinical trial. Peripheral blood TCR sequencing and RNA sequencing compared persistent Graves' disease patients with newly diagnosed Graves' disease patients.

This clonotype was seen ten or more times. It lacks a known antigen. Qualities for individual bases were not recorded, and no much larger clone is one base off. The time point label for this specimen denotes: newly diagnosed GD, antithyroid drugs for less than 3 months. RNA was extracted from PBMCs in TRIzol for both TCR sequencing and RNA sequencing. The diagnosis of Graves' disease followed American Thyroid Association guidelines. The patients came from an endocrinology department in Xi'an, China. From each patient, around 9.3 milliliters of peripheral blood was collected into an EDTA anticoagulant tube. Ficoll Paque Plus density gradient separation was used to isolate PBMCs, and no further T cell sorting was done. An Agilent 2100 Bioanalyzer and agarose gel were used to check RNA quality, and a NanoDrop 2000 was used to measure RNA concentration. What the research found in general, with its limitations: Because the primary lesion, thyroid tissue, could not be accessed, the study looked at peripheral blood alone. Sequencing and analysis were limited to the TCR beta chain. The authors noted that the small sample size was a limitation that may lower accuracy. Compared with newly diagnosed patients, patients with persistent Graves' disease had lower TCR Shannon entropy and fewer highly expanded clones, which suggests clonal expansion. A larger number of public clonotypes was shared among persistent patients (fewer than 3,000) than among newly diagnosed patients (around 880). Preferential use of TRBV28, TRBJ1-2 and TRBJ2-5 was observed in persistent disease, whereas TRBV20-1 and TRBJ2-1 were favored in newly diagnosed disease.

Library construction relied on multiplex PCR. Sequencing took place on an Illumina HiSeq 4000. To build TCR beta libraries, CDR3 regions were amplified by Arm-PCR using iRepertoire HTBI primers. Gel purification was performed on PCR products prior to sequencing. The authors' pipeline ran thus. A total of some 65 TRBV and approximately 13 TRBJ segments were identified across samples and were used for gene usage analysis of CDR3 amino acid clonotypes. Filtered high-quality paired reads were merged into contigs using COPE and FqMerger. BLAST was used to align contigs to IMGT TRBV, TRBD and TRBJ reference genes, with CDR3 defined following IMGT. Highly expanded clones were defined as clonotypes with a frequency above 0.1%. Shannon entropy was used to measure repertoire diversity, and the Gini coefficient was used to measure V-J evenness. Public clonotypes were defined as clonotypes shared by more than one individual. Using fastp at Q25 and MiXCR, TCRdb reprocessed the public reads and kept productive beta chains. Entries that share a CDR3 protein sequence are merged under the most common genes and DNA. The V and J calls reflect TCRdb's pipeline rather than the authors' work. The sample yields 400,000 to 550,000 distinct CDR3 sequences; around 17% were counted once. Jointly, the top ten make up under 30% of the sample.

Including the terminal cysteine and phenylalanine, the CDR3 comprises 16 residues. CDR3 DNA is the only sequence kept; it has 48 bases, read in frame from the first base. The germline V gene encodes CDR1 SGHAT and CDR2 FQNNGV. Germline trimming: 6 bases from V, 1 base from J; junction bases outside gene matches: 9. These data also formed part of another study, on T cells in Graves' hyperthyroidism and ophthalmopathy. The second study's authors report: A patient counted as having stable Graves' hyperthyroidism if no progression to ophthalmopathy occurred over 18 months of follow-up. Hyperthyroidism patients were newly diagnosed, had a disease duration of under 2 months, and were aged 18 to 65 years. The study excluded patients with uncontrolled infections, other autoimmune diseases, pregnancy or lactation. Clinical symptoms, serum thyroxine and TRAb, thyroid ultrasound, and orbital computed tomography formed the basis for the diagnoses. The TCR CDR3 was subjected to a first round of RT-PCR using the HTBI primer set and the Qiagen OneStep RT-PCR kit. Most expanded thyroid clonotypes (frequency above 0.001) were also found in blood, which suggests that blood repertoires may mirror thyroid immune responses. A model built on a 13 V-J signature distinguished ophthalmopathy from stable hyperthyroidism, reaching roughly 88% sensitivity and around 81% specificity in cross-validation and 80%/75% in testing. During validation, the model predicted progression to ophthalmopathy a median of about 5.9 months ahead of onset, with almost 71% sensitivity and roughly 75% specificity. A discovery cohort of around 98 patients, about 43 with Graves' ophthalmopathy and approximately 60 with stable Graves' hyperthyroidism, was used to find distinguishing TCR V-J signatures. Prospective prediction of ophthalmopathy was tested in an independent validation cohort of 18 to 20 hyperthyroidism patients and 17 patients who later progressed to ophthalmopathy. The 95 to 100 discovery patients were randomly divided into training and test sets at a 7:3 ratio. The study also compared thyroid tissue and blood T-cell repertoires from about six Graves' hyperthyroidism patients. After sampling, hyperthyroidism patients received methimazole starting at 30 mg daily, and ophthalmopathy patients received high-dose intravenous methylprednisolone. A second multiplex PCR round built the libraries, followed by size selection and purification. Libraries were sequenced paired-end with 100 bp reads on an Illumina HiSeq2000. SOAPnuke was used to process the raw data, removing reads that contained adapters or uncalled bases, had a mean Phred below 15, or lacked an exact match to the constant primer or identifier. COPE v1.2.5 was used to merge the high-quality paired reads, and each unique nucleotide sequence was defined as a clonotype. MiTCR v1.1 was used to align clonotypes to the IMGT TRBV, TRBD and TRBJ reference segments. The analysis was restricted to V-J combinations with a frequency above 0.0001, which together covered over 99% of the repertoires. The TCS score was defined as the ratio of F50 (clonal expansion) to E x V (chaos), calculated using BLOSUM62-based TCRdist between CDR3 peptides within each V-J. Welch's t-statistics and random forest reduced around 550 V-J features to 13, which were used in a naive Bayes classifier (R e1071). Sample size was not statistically predetermined, and investigators were not blinded to group allocation. The paper describes TCR Vbeta CDR3 sequencing of 135 peripheral blood samples, made up of around 41 ophthalmopathy patients, roughly 72 hyperthyroidism patients and some 17 progressor patients.

Sequenced here: peripheral blood mononuclear cells (PBMCs), sampled at new diagnosis, from a patient treated with antithyroid drugs. The source is a woman in her late teens or twenties with Graves disease. Donor details come from another sample of the same person, matched by shared clones. The chain is made from TRBV11-2 and TRBJ2-3; 8 bases in the junction line up with TRBD2. The CDR3 is CASRPGTSSGTDTQYF. DNA sequence: TGTGCCAGCAGACCCGGGACTAGTTCCGGCACAGATACGCAGTATTTT.